The 2 T cell receptor beta chains below come from one sample, sequenced in a study of T cell responses to AZD1222 COVID-19 vaccine. Libraries were prepared by immunoSEQ multiplex PCR; TCRdb keeps only in-frame clonotypes and omits some of them. The profile shows 87,000 or so clones, around 91% of them singletons. The source material was peripheral blood, sampled on day 0 of AZD1222 vaccination. All receptors come from an adult in good health.

The chain carries TRBV10-2 and TRBJ2-3; D unresolved. CDR1 and CDR2 (germline): WSHSY, SAAADI. The V gene lost 4 bases and the J gene lost 1 base, with 6 bases spanning the gap. The CDR3 runs 13 residues. The CDR3 nucleotides read TGCGCCAGCAGTGGGCGGCGCACAGATACGCAGTATTTT. Protein product: CASSGRRTDTQYF.

The V gene is TRBV11-2, the J gene TRBJ2-7; D not certain. The germline V gene encodes CDR1 SGHAT and CDR2 FQNNGV. V dropped 5 bases and J dropped 6 bases, with 8 bases sitting between them. The CDR3 is made up of 11 amino acids. CDR3 coding DNA: TGTGCCAGCAGCGTCACAGTCGAGCAGTACTTC. It specifies CASSVTVEQYF.